Each of the 20 T cell receptor beta chains below was sequenced from the same sample in a study of neurological immune-mediated disorders. TCRdb recomputed calls from the 5' RACE reads with MiXCR, one row per CDR3 protein. The sample shows more than 15,000 distinct CDR3 sequences, roughly 14% of them seen only once. What was sequenced was PBMCs. The receptor set was obtained from a man in his fifties or sixties with HTLV-1-associated myelopathy (HAM/TSP).

There are many counts of this clonotype. The rearrangement joins TRBV20-1 to TRBJ2-3, with unresolved D. The germline gives CDR1 DFQATT, CDR2 SNEGSKA (reference sequence). The V and J ends lost 1 base and 8 bases respectively, with 7 bases between them. The CDR3 totals 11 residues. The CDR3 sequence: CSARAGSTQYF. The CDR3 DNA is TGCAGTGCTAGAGCTGGTAGTACGCAGTATTTT.

This clonotype is labeled as medium-sized. The chain employs TRBV12-3 or TRBV12-4 and TRBJ2-3, with unresolved D. The CDR3 spans 12 residues. V was trimmed by 2 bases and J by 3 bases, leaving 3 bases between them. CDR3 nucleotides: TGTGCCAGCAGTTTAATGACAGATACGCAGTATTTT. It encodes CASSLMTDTQYF.

The table lists this clonotype with many counts. The chain carries TRBV15 and TRBJ2-2; 11 nucleotides agree with TRBD2. The trim removed 0 bases at V and 5 bases at J, leaving 5 bases unmatched. This CDR3 has 17 amino acids. Germline V gene data show CDR1 as LNHNV and CDR2 as YYDKDF (reference sequence). The CDR3 nucleotides are TGTGCCACCAGCAGAGATAAGGGGACTAGCGGAACCGGGGAGCTGTTTTTT. This encodes CATSRDKGTSGTGELFF.

The table lists this clonotype with many counts. The genes are TRBV27 and TRBJ2-2, with D maybe TRBD1 (5 bases). With 6 bases removed from V and 5 bases from J, the gap between germline ends came to 13 bases. CDR3 length equals 14 residues. Germline CDR1 is MNHEY and CDR2 is SMNVEV (reference sequence). CDR3 sequence (DNA): TGTGCCAGCAGCGTCACCCAGGGTACCGGGGAGCTGTTTTTT. It yields the protein CASSVTQGTGELFF.

J is TRBJ1-6 and V is TRBV7-2, with TRBD1 matching 8 bases. Germline-derived CDR1 and CDR2 are SGHTA and FQGNSA. Trimming removed 6 bases from V and 0 bases from J; junction bases left unmatched: 10. The CDR3 contains 18 residues. CDR3 in DNA: TGTGCCAGCAGACGTCTCGGTACAGGGGGCTCCTATAATTCACCCCTCCACTTT. Amino acids: CASRRLGTGGSYNSPLHF.

In this sample, this clonotype turned up many times. V is TRBV4-3 and J is TRBJ2-7, with 11 bases identical to TRBD2. Per germline, CDR1 LGHNA and CDR2 YSLEER. V lost 3 bases, J lost 2 bases, and 3 bases stayed unmatched. The CDR3 length is 15 residues. CDR3 protein: CASSQVAGGPYEQYF. The CDR3 coding sequence is TGCGCCAGCAGCCAGGTAGCGGGGGGGCCCTACGAGCAGTACTTC.

The rearrangement joins TRBV5-1 to TRBJ1-1; D perhaps matches TRBD1 (6 bases). Germline V lookup: CDR1 SGHRS, CDR2 YFSETQ. The CDR3 is made up of 14 amino acids. CDR3 sequence reads: CAISLTPGDTEAFF. For the CDR3, the DNA is TGCGCTATCAGCTTGACCCCAGGGGACACTGAAGCTTTCTTT.

The CDR3 protein is CASSLGGVGDNEQFF. The CDR3, as DNA: TGTGCCAGCAGCCTAGGAGGTGTGGGGGACAATGAGCAGTTCTTC. This chain joins TRBV7-8 and TRBJ2-1; D tentatively fits TRBD1 or TRBD2 (5 bases each). CDR3 length equals 15 residues. Germline lookup yields CDR1 SGHVS and CDR2 FQNEAQ. The V end was cut by 5 bases, the J end by 5 bases, with 16 bases between.

This clonotype was observed many times. J is TRBJ1-4 and V is TRBV7-8; 7 bases agree with TRBD1. This CDR3 region has 17 residues. Germline V gene data show CDR1 as SGHVS and CDR2 as FQNEAQ. Trimming took 4 bases from V and 8 from J; bases not matched to a gene: 16. CDR3 region: CASSSDRQGHYREKLFF. Here the CDR3 DNA reads TGTGCCAGCAGCTCAGACCGACAGGGACATTACCGGGAAAAACTGTTTTTT.

This clonotype rates as medium-sized. This rearrangement joins TRBV6-6 to TRBJ2-1, with D possibly TRBD1 on 6 matching bases. V was trimmed by 2 bases and J by 10 bases, leaving 6 bases between them. CDR1 is MNHNY and CDR2 is SVGAGI in the germline V gene (reference sequence). This CDR3 region has 11 residues. In DNA form, the CDR3 reads TGTGCCAGCAGTTACGACAGGGAGCAGTTCTTC. Translation: CASSYDREQFF.

At least ten counts were recorded for this clonotype. The rearrangement joins TRBV7-9 to TRBJ2-7, with a tentative D call TRBD1 (5 bases). From germline, CDR1 is SEHNR and CDR2 FQNEAQ (reference sequence). This CDR3 has 12 residues. V was trimmed by 1 base and J by 6 bases, leaving 7 bases between them. The CDR3 bases are TGTGCCAGCAGCTTAGTAGGGGCCGAGCAGTACTTC. Translating it yields CASSLVGAEQYF.

By its share, this clonotype is medium-sized. The chain combines TRBV20-1 with TRBJ1-2; TRBD1 aligns across 8 bases. The J segment lost 5 bases and the V segment lost 4 bases, leaving 6 bases of the junction unmatched. From germline, CDR1 is DFQATT and CDR2 SNEGSKA (reference sequence). The CDR3 totals 13 residues. DNA for the CDR3: TGCAGTGCTAAACAGGGGGAGAGGTATGGCTACACCTTC. Its translation is CSAKQGERYGYTF.

This clonotype was recorded many times. The chain is built from TRBV9 and TRBJ2-4, with D perhaps matching TRBD1 (6 bases). Per germline, CDR1 SGDLS and CDR2 YYNGEE. This CDR3 is 15 amino acids long. The V end lost 0 bases, the J end lost 8 bases, and 15 bases lay between the germline ends. The CDR3 nucleotides read TGTGCCAGCAGCGTAGGCGGAGACTCAGGGGACATTCAGTACTTC. Protein sequence: CASSVGGDSGDIQYF.

In this sample, this clonotype turned up many times. The V call is TRBV20-1, the J call TRBJ2-2; 7 bases match TRBD2. The CDR3 consists of 13 residues. Germline lookup yields CDR1 DFQATT and CDR2 SNEGSKA (reference sequence). With V trimmed by 7 bases and J by 4 bases, 6 bases remained unmatched. The CDR3: CSVGGRGTGELFF. The CDR3 DNA sequence: TGCAGTGTGGGAGGGCGAGGCACCGGGGAGCTGTTTTTT.

This clonotype was recorded many times. This chain joins TRBV5-1 and TRBJ2-5; 7 bases align to TRBD1. Germline trimming cut 6 bases from V and 4 bases from J; bases unmatched to any gene: 12. The CDR3 is 15 amino acids. Germline CDR1 is SGHRS and CDR2 is YFSETQ. This CDR3 is CASTRDRSAGETQYF. CDR3 in DNA: TGCGCCAGCACCCGGGACAGATCGGCGGGAGAGACCCAGTACTTC.

The table lists this clonotype with many counts. This rearrangement joins TRBV12-3 or TRBV12-4 to TRBJ2-5, with 7 bases matching TRBD1. The CDR3 sequence is 13 residues long. The V and J ends lost 6 bases and 7 bases, in that order; junction bases with no gene match: 8. The CDR3 here is CASSKTGKGTQYF. DNA of the CDR3: TGTGCCAGCAGCAAGACAGGGAAGGGGACCCAGTACTTC.

This clonotype appeared many times. V and J are TRBV10-3 and TRBJ1-1; TRBD1 matches 8 bases. Trimming cost V 6 bases and J 1 base; bases outside gene matches: 7. Looked up from germline, CDR1 is ENHRY and CDR2 is SYGVKD. The CDR3 runs to 15 residues. DNA for the CDR3: TGTGCCATCAGCCCTCCTGGGACAGGGAACACTGAAGCTTTCTTT. Translation gives CAISPPGTGNTEAFF.

This clonotype was recorded many times. The gene calls are TRBV14 and TRBJ2-3; D might be TRBD2 (5 bases). The CDR3 consists of 15 residues. Trimming left V 0 bases short and J 4 bases short, with 11 bases between. Germline CDR1 reads SGHDN; CDR2 reads FVKESK. The CDR3 nucleotides read TGTGCCAGCAGCCAAGAGGAGGTGGCGCCAGATACGCAGTATTTT. This translates into CASSQEEVAPDTQYF.

This clonotype was observed at least ten times. The rearrangement joins TRBV27 to TRBJ2-7, with D hard to call. Per germline, CDR1 MNHEY and CDR2 SMNVEV (reference sequence). V was clipped by 4 bases and J by 4 bases, with 2 bases between them. The length of the CDR3 is 10 residues. The CDR3 bases are TGTGCCAGCAGTTCGTACGAGCAGTACTTC. Its protein is CASSSYEQYF.

This clonotype was seen ten or more times. The CDR3 reads CASSRGESYNEQFF. As DNA, the CDR3 is TGTGCCAGCAGCCGGGGGGAATCCTACAATGAGCAGTTCTTC. The chain employs TRBV9 and TRBJ2-1, with 7 bases lining up with TRBD2. The CDR3 is made up of 14 amino acids. Unmatched junction bases numbered 2, after V lost 4 bases and J lost 1 base. The germline V gene encodes CDR1 SGDLS and CDR2 YYNGEE.